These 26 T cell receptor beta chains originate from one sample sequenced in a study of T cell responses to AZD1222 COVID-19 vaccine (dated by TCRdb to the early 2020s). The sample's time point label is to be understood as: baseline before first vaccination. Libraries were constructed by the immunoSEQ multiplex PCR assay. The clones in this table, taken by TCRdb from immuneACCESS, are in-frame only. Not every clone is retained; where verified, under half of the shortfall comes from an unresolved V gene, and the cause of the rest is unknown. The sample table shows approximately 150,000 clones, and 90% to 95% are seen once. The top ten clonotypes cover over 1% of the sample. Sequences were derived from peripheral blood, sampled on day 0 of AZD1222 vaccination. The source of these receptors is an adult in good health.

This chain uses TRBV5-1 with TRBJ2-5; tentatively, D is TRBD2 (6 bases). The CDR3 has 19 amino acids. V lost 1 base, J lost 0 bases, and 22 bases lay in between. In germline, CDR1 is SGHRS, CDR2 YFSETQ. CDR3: CASSLLGGDPRRNQETQYF. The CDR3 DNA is TGCGCCAGCAGCTTGCTTGGAGGGGACCCACGACGAAACCAAGAGACCCAGTACTTC. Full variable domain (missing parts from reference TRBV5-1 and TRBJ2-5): KAGVTQTPRYLIKTRGQQVTLSCSPISGHRSVSWYQQTPGQGLQFLFEYFSETQRNKGNFPGRFSGRQFSNSRSEMNVSTLELGDSALYLCASSLLGGDPRRNQETQYFGPGTRLLVL.

The CDR3: CASSLDRDYFYNEQFF. Here the CDR3 DNA reads TGTGCCAGCAGCTTAGACCGGGACTACTTCTACAATGAGCAGTTCTTC. The chain employs TRBV7-9 and TRBJ2-1, with 7 bases identical to TRBD2. Germline assignment: CDR1 SEHNR and CDR2 FQNEAQ (reference sequence). The V segment lost 1 base and the J segment 3 bases; nucleotides outside the gene matches: 6. The CDR3 has 16 amino acids.

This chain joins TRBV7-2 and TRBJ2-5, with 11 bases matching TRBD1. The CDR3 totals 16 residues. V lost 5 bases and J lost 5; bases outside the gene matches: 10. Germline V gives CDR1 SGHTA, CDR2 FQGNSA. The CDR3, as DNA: TGTGCCAGCAGCCTAACCGGGACAGGGGGACGGGAGACCCAGTACTTC. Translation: CASSLTGTGGRETQYF. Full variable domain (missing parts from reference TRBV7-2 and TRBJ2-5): GAGVSQSPSNKVTEKGKDVELRCDPISGHTALYWYRQSLGQGLEFLIYFQGNSAPDKSGLPSDRFSAERTGGSVSTLTIQRTQQEDSAVYLCASSLTGTGGRETQYFGPGTRLLVL.

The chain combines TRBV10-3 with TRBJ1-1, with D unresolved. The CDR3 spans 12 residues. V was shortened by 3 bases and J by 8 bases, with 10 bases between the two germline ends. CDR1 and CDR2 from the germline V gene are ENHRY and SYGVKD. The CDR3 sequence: CAISETAKEAFF. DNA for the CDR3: TGTGCCATCAGTGAAACTGCCAAAGAAGCTTTCTTT.

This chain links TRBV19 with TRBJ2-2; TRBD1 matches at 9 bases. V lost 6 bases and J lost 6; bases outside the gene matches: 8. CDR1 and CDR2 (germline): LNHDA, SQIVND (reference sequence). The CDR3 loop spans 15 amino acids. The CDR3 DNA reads TGTGCCAGTAGGAAACCGGGACAGGGTCCCGGGGAGCTGTTTTTT. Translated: CASRKPGQGPGELFF.

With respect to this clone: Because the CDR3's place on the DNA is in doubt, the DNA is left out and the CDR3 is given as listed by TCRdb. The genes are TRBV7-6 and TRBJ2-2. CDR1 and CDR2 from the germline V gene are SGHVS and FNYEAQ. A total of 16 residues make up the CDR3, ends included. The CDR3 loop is CASSPGSGPATGELFF.

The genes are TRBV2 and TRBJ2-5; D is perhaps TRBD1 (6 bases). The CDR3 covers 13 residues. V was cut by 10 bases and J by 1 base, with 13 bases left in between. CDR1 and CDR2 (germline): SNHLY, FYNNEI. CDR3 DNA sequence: TGTGCCACACAACGGGACACCCAAGAGACCCAGTACTTC. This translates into CATQRDTQETQYF.

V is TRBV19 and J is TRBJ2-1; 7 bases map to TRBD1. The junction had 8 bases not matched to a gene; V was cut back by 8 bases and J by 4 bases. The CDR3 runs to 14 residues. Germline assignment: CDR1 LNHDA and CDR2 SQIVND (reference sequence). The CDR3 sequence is CASWGRGMYNEQFF. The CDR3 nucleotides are TGTGCCAGTTGGGGCAGGGGGATGTACAATGAGCAGTTCTTC.

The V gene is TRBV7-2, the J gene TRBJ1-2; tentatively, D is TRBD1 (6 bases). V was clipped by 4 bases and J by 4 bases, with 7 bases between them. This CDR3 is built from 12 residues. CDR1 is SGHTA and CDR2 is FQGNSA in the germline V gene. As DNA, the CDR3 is TGTGCCAGCAGCTGGGACATCTATGGCTACACCTTC. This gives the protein CASSWDIYGYTF.

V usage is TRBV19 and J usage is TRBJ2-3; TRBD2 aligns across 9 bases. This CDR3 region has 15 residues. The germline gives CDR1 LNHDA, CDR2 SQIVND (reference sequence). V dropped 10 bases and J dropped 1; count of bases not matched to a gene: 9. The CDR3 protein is CATKAGGAGTDTQYF. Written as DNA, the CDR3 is TGTGCCACCAAAGCGGGAGGCGCGGGCACAGATACGCAGTATTTT. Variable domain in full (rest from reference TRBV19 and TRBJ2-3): DGGITQSPKYLFRKEGQNVTLSCEQNLNHDAMYWYRQDPGQGLRLIYYSQIVNDFQKGDIAEGYSVSREKKESFPLTVTSAQKNPTAFYLCATKAGGAGTDTQYFGPGTRLTVL.

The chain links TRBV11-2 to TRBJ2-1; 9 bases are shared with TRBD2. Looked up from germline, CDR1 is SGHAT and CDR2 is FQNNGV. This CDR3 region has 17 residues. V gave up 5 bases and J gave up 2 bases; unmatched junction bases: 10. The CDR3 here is CASSQRASGEPYNEQFF. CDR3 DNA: TGTGCCAGCAGCCAACGGGCTAGCGGGGAGCCCTACAATGAGCAGTTCTTC.

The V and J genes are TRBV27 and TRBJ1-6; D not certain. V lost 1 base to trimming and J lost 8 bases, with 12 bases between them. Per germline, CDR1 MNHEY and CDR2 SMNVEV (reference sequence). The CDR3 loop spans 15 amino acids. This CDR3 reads CASSLYPSGYSPLHF. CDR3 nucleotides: TGTGCCAGCAGTTTATATCCCAGCGGGTATTCACCCCTCCACTTT.

The CDR3 coding sequence is TGTGCCAGCAGCCCTGGCCCTGGTTCACCCCTCCACTTT. As protein: CASSPGPGSPLHF. The chain carries TRBV9 and TRBJ1-6, with D unclear. Trimming left V 4 bases short and J 9 bases short, with 11 bases between. This CDR3 contains 13 residues. CDR1 is SGDLS and CDR2 is YYNGEE in the germline V gene.

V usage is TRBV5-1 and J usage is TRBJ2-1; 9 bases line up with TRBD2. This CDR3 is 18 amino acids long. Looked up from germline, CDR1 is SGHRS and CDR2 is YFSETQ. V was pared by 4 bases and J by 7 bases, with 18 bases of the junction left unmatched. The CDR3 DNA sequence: TGCGCCAGCAGCCCTCTTATTCTCGGACTAGCGATGGGAAATGAGCAGTTCTTC. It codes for CASSPLILGLAMGNEQFF.

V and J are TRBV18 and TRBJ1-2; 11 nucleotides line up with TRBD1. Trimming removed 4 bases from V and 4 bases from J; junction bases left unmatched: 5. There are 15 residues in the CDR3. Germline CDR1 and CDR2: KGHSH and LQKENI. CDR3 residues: CASSLTGTGGYGYTF. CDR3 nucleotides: TGTGCCAGCTCACTAACCGGGACAGGGGGCTATGGCTACACCTTC.

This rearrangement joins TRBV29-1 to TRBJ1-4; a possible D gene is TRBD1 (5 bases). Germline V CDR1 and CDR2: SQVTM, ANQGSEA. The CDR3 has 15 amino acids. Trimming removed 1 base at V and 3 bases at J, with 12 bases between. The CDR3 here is CSVEGGQGANEKLFF. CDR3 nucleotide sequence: TGCAGCGTTGAAGGAGGGCAGGGTGCTAATGAAAAACTGTTTTTT.

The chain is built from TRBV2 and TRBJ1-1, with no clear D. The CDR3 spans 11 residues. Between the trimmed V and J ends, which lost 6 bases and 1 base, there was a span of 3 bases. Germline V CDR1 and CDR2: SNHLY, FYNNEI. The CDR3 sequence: CASRRNTEAFF. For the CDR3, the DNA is TGTGCCAGCAGGAGGAACACTGAAGCTTTCTTT.

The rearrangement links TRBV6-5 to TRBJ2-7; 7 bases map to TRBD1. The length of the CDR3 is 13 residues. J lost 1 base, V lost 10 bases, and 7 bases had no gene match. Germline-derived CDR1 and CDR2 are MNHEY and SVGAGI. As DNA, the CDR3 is TGTGCCACCGAACGGACAGGTTCCTACGAGCAGTACGTC. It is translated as CATERTGSYEQYV.

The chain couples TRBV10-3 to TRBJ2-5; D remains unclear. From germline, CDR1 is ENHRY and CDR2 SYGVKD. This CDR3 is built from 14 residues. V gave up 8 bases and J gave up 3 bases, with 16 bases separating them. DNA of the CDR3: TGTGCCATCCAAAGGGATTCCGGCAAAGAGACCCAGTACTTC. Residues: CAIQRDSGKETQYF.

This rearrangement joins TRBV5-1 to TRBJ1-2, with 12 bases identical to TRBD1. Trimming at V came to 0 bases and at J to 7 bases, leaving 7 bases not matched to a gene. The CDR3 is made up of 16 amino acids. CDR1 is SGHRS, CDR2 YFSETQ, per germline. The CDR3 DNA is TGCGCCAGCAGCTTGGTTCGGGGACAGGGGGCTTTTGGCTACACCTTC. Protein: CASSLVRGQGAFGYTF.

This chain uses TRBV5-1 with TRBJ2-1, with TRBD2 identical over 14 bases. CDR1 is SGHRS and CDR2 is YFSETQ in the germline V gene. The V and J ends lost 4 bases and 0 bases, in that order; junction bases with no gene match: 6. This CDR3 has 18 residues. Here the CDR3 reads CASSKGTSGGSSYNEQFF. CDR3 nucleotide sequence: TGCGCCAGCAGCAAAGGGACTAGCGGGGGTAGCTCCTACAATGAGCAGTTCTTC. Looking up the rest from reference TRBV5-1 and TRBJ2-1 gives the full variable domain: KAGVTQTPRYLIKTRGQQVTLSCSPISGHRSVSWYQQTPGQGLQFLFEYFSETQRNKGNFPGRFSGRQFSNSRSEMNVSTLELGDSALYLCASSKGTSGGSSYNEQFFGPGTRLTVL.

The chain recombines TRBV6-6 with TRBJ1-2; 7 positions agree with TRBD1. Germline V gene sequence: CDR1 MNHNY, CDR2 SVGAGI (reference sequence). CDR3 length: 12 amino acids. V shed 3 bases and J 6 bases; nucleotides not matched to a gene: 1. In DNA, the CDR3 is TGTGCCAGCAGTTATACAGGGGATGGCTACACCTTC. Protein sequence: CASSYTGDGYTF.

Here the CDR3 reads CASSLLRAGGPDTQYF. The CDR3, as DNA: TGCGCCAGCAGCCTCCTTAGAGCGGGGGGGCCAGATACGCAGTATTTT. The chain couples TRBV4-1 to TRBJ2-3; 10 nucleotides match TRBD2. V lost 4 bases, J lost 4 bases, and 8 bases stayed unmatched. The CDR3 consists of 16 residues. The germline CDR1 and CDR2 sequences are MGHRA and YSYEKL.

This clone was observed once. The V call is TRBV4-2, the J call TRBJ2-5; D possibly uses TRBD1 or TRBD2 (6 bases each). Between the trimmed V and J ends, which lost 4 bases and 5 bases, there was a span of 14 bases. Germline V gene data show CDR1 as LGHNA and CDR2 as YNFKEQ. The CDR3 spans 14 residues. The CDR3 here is CASSLIRGPETQYF. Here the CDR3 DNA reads TGTGCCAGCAGCCTAATTCGGGGGCCGGAGACCCAGTACTTC.

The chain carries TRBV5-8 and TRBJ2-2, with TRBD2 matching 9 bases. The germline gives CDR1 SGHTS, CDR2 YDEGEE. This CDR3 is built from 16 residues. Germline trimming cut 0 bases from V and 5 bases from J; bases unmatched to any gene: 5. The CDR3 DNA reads TGTGCCAGCAGCTTGGTTGGGACTAGCATGACCGGGGAGCTGTTTTTT. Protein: CASSLVGTSMTGELFF.

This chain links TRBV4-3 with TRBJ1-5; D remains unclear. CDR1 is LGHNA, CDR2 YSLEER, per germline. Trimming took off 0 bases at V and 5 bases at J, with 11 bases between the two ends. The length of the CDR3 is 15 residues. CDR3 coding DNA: TGCGCCAGCAGCCAAGATCTAGGGTCTTATCAGCCCCAGCATTTT. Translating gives CASSQDLGSYQPQHF.